This T cell receptor beta chain was documented in a study of T cells in women clearing cervical HPV infection. Study summary: Controls' single incident HPV16 infection cleared within 12 months without precancer. Study-level results: Controls had more TRBV6-7 (about 0.15%) than cases (about 0.11%).

On this clone itself: Its target is not known. The missing CDR3 end, 3 residues past where the read stops, is filled in from the germline J gene.

The J segment lost 4 bases and the V segment lost 1 base, leaving 10 bases of the junction unmatched. This CDR3 spans 17 amino acids. Germline assignment: CDR1 SGHRS and CDR2 YFSETQ. TCRdb keeps only in-frame clones here, not all; method: immunoSEQ multiplex PCR. In total, the table holds 35,000 to 50,000 clones. The specimen was blood buffy coat. The rearrangement links TRBV5-1 to TRBJ2-3, with 9 bases fitting TRBD1. The TCR was taken from a woman aged 18 to 69 with a cervical HPV16 infection that either progressed to CIN3+ or cleared (not recorded which). The DNA read from the CDR3 is TGCGCCAGCAGCTTGTGGGGGGACAGGGAAAGTCCAGATACG. It is translated as CASSLWGDRESPDT. The entire CDR3 protein reads CASSLWGDRESPDTQYF. Full variable domain (missing parts from reference TRBV5-1 and TRBJ2-3): KAGVTQTPRYLIKTRGQQVTLSCSPISGHRSVSWYQQTPGQGLQFLFEYFSETQRNKGNFPGRFSGRQFSNSRSEMNVSTLELGDSALYLCASSLWGDRESPDTQYFGPGTRLTVL.